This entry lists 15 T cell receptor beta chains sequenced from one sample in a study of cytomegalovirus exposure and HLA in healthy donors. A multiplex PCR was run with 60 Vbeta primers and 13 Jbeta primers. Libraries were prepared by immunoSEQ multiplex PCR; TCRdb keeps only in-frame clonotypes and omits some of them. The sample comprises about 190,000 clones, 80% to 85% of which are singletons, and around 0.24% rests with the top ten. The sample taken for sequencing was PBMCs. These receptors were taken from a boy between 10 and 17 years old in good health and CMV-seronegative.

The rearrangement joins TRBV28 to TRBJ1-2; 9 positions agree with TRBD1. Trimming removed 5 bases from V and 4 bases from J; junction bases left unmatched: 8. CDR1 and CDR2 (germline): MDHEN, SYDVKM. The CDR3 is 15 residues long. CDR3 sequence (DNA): TGTGCCAGCAGTGGCCCCGGGACAGGGATCTATGGCTACACCTTC. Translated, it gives CASSGPGTGIYGYTF.

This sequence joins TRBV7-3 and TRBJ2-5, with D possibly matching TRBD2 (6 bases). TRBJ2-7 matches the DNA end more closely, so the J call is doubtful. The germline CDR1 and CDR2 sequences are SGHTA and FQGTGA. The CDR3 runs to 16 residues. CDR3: CASSEDGLNPKYEQYF. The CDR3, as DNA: TGTGCCAGCAGCGAGGACGGACTAAATCCTAAATACGAGCAGTACTTC.

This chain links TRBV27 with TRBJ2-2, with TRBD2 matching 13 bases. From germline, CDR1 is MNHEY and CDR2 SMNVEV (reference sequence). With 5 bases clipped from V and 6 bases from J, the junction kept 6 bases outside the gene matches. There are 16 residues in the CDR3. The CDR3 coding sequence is TGTGCCAGCAGTCTCGGACTAGCGGGAGAGGCCGGGGAGCTGTTTTTT. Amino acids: CASSLGLAGEAGELFF.

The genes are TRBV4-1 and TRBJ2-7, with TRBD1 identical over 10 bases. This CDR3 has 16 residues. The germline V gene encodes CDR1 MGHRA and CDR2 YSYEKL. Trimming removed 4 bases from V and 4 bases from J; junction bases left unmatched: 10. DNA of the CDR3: TGCGCCAGCAGCCTCGGAGAAGGGACAGGGGTTTACGAGCAGTACTTC. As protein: CASSLGEGTGVYEQYF.

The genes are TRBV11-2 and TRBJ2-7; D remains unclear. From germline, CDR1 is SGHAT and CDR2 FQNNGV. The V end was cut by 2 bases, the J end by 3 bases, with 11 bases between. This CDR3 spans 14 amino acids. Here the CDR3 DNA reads TGTGCCAGCAGCTTACGAGCTTTTGGCTACGAGCAGTACTTC. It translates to CASSLRAFGYEQYF.

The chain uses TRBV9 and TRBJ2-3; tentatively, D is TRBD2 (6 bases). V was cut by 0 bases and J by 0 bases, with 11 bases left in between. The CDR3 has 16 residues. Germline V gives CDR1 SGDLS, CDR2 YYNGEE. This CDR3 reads CASSVVGLSSTDTQYF. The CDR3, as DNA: TGTGCCAGCAGCGTAGTGGGACTCTCTAGCACAGATACGCAGTATTTT.

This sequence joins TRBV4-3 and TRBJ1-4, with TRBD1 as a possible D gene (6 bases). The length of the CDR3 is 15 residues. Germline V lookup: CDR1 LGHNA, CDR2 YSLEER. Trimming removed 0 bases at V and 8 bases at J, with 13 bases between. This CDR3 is CASSQELQGVEKLFF. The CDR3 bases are TGCGCCAGCAGCCAAGAGTTACAGGGAGTGGAAAAACTGTTTTTT.

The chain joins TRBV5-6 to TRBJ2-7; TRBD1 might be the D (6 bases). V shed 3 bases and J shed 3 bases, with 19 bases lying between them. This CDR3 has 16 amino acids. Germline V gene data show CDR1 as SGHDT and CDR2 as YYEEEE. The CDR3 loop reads CASSWITGPTDYEQYF. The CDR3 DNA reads TGTGCCAGCAGCTGGATTACAGGGCCAACTGACTACGAGCAGTACTTC.

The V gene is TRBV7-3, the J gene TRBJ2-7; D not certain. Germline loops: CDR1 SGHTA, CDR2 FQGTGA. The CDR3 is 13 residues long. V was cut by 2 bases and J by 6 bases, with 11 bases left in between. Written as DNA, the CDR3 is TGTGCCAGCAGCTTAGATCCGTACTCCGAGCAGTACTTC. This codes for CASSLDPYSEQYF.

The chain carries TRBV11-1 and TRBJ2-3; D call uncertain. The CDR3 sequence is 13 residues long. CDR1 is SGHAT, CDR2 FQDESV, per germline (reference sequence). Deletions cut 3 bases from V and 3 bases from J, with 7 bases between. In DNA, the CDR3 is TGTGCCAGCAGCTTCGGCAGGACAGATACGCAGTATTTT. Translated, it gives CASSFGRTDTQYF.

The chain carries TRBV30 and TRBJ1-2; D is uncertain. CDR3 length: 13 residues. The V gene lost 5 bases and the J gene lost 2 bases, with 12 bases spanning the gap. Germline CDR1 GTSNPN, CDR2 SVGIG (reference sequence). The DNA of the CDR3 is TGTGCCTGGGACCCTCGGAGAAACTATGGCTACACCTTC. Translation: CAWDPRRNYGYTF.

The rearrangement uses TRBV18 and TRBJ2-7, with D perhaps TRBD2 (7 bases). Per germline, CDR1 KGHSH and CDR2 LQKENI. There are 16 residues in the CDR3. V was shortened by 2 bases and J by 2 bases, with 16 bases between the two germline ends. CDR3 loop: CASSPGGAGRTYEQYF. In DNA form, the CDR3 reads TGTGCCAGCTCACCAGGGGGGGCGGGAAGAACCTACGAGCAGTACTTC.

The chain's CDR3 is CASSFLTGSTVEAFF. As DNA, the CDR3 is TGTGCCAGCAGCTTTCTGACAGGGTCAACCGTAGAAGCTTTCTTT. The gene calls are TRBV7-2 and TRBJ1-1; TRBD1 matches at 7 bases. The CDR3 sequence is 15 residues long. Germline values: CDR1 SGHTA, CDR2 FQGNSA. V lost 3 bases, J lost 8 bases, and 12 bases stayed unmatched.

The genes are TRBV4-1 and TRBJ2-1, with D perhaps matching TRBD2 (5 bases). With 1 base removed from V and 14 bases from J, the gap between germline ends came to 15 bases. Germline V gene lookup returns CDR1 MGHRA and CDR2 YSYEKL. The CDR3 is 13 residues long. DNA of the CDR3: TGCGCCAGCAGCCAAGTAAAGAGGCTAGCCAAGTTCTTC. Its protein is CASSQVKRLAKFF.

The CDR3 DNA follows: TGTGCCAGCAGGCGGGGGACCGGGGAGCTGTTTTTT. Protein product: CASRRGTGELFF. This sequence joins TRBV11-1 and TRBJ2-2, with 7 bases that match TRBD2. CDR1 is SGHAT, CDR2 FQDESV, per germline (reference sequence). Trimming cost V 6 bases and J 5 bases; bases outside gene matches: 0. The CDR3 has 12 amino acids.